This is a list of T cell receptor beta chains from one sample in a study of blood T cell repertoires in COVID-19. Only in-frame clones appear in the TCRdb table, and some are missing; sequencing was by immunoSEQ multiplex PCR. The table includes under 400,000 clones, nearly 90% detected once. Source material: peripheral blood. All receptors come from a man aged 18 to 30 with active or convalescent COVID-19. Both conserved end residues are part of each CDR3.

J gene | V gene | CDR3 protein
TRBJ1-1 | TRBV6-5 | CASSYWRGGGTEAFF
TRBJ2-5 | TRBV7-3 | CASSLNPGLETQYF
TRBJ2-5 | TRBV10-3 | CAIRSGVEETQYF
TRBJ2-7 | TRBV6-2/TRBV6-3 | CASSPGGPPYEQYF
TRBJ1-5 | TRBV7-9 | CASSQQGQPQHF
TRBJ1-2 | TRBV9 | CASSGRGAVGYGYTF
TRBJ2-1 | TRBV5-1 | CASSFQGQGLNNEQFF
TRBJ2-1 | TRBV27 | CASSFGTPYSGSYNEQFF
TRBJ2-1 | TRBV28 | CASSPGQGPYNEQFF
TRBJ1-2 | TRBV3-1/TRBV3-2 | CASSFLGTGNYGYTF
TRBJ2-5 | TRBV3-1/TRBV3-2 | CASSFRRDRGRKETQYF
TRBJ2-7 | TRBV15 | CATSRLAGGFYEQYF
TRBJ1-3 | TRBV27 | CASSLVRAGVDGNTIYF
TRBJ1-5 | TRBV7-8 | CASSSRGRLNQPQHF
TRBJ1-2 | TRBV11-2 | CASSLGSSYGYTF
TRBJ2-1 | TRBV19 | CASSLAGGYNEQFF
TRBJ1-1 | TRBV12-3/TRBV12-4 | CASRRQGSNEAFF
TRBJ2-1 | TRBV24-1 | CATSDWGTGINEQFF
TRBJ1-4 | TRBV7-9 | CASSLAWQGASNEKLFF
TRBJ2-3 | TRBV24-1 | CATTGGGGTDTQYF
TRBJ1-4 | TRBV4-1 | CASSQGPLQGSDEKLFF
TRBJ2-7 | TRBV9 | CASSPAAGQGVREQYF
TRBJ1-2 | TRBV4-1 | CASSQGPSGANYGYTF
TRBJ2-4 | TRBV18 | CASSQAGAGPQYF
TRBJ2-1 | TRBV4-1 | CASSQETGRAYNEQFF
TRBJ1-6 | TRBV6-6 | CASSYSNQNYNSPLHF
TRBJ2-3 | TRBV7-6 | CASSSGQGAGDTQYF